One sample yielded the 30 T cell receptor beta chains listed below, sequenced in a study of shared clonotypes between healthy human individuals. TCRdb keeps only in-frame clones here, not all; method: immunoSEQ multiplex PCR. Here the sample spans about 1.5 million clones, approximately 98% being singletons. Sequenced material: naive CD4+ T cells sorted from blood. The subset: CD45RA+ positively selected. These receptors all stem from a young man in good health.

The chain uses TRBV9 and TRBJ1-1; D might be TRBD1 (6 bases). The ends were cut back, 4 bases at V and 1 base at J, with 14 bases in the middle. Germline-derived CDR1 and CDR2 are SGDLS and YYNGEE. The CDR3 is 15 amino acids. The CDR3 loop is CASSHGVDRNTEAFF. The CDR3 bases are TGTGCCAGCAGCCATGGAGTGGACAGGAACACTGAAGCTTTCTTT.

This clone has just one count. The V call is TRBV2, the J call TRBJ2-5; D remains ambiguous. CDR1 is SNHLY and CDR2 is FYNNEI in the germline V gene. With 2 bases removed from V and 0 bases from J, the gap between germline ends came to 7 bases. The CDR3 extends over 14 amino acids. The CDR3 reads CASSERSDQETQYF. CDR3 coding DNA: TGTGCCAGCAGTGAAAGGTCGGACCAAGAGACCCAGTACTTC. The full variable domain, rest sourced from reference TRBV2 and TRBJ2-5, is EPEVTQTPSHQVTQMGQEVILRCVPISNHLYFYWYRQILGQKVEFLVSFYNNEISEKSEIFDDQFSVERPDGSNFTLKIRSTKLEDSAMYFCASSERSDQETQYFGPGTRLLVL.

This chain connects TRBV14 to TRBJ2-4; 7 bases line up with TRBD1. The V gene end was trimmed by 1 base and the J gene end by 0 bases; junction bases not matched to a gene: 9. The CDR3 extends over 18 amino acids. From germline, CDR1 is SGHDN and CDR2 FVKESK. CDR3 in DNA: TGTGCCAGCAGCCAAGCATGGGGGACAGCATTAGCCAAAAACATTCAGTACTTC. Translating it yields CASSQAWGTALAKNIQYF.

The rearrangement links TRBV2 to TRBJ2-1; TRBD1 is a possible D gene (6 bases). The V gene's germline CDR1 is SNHLY and CDR2 FYNNEI. The germline V and J ends were trimmed by 4 bases and 0 bases, with 19 bases remaining between them. The CDR3 length is 18 residues. CDR3 protein: CASSGNRETRSSYNEQFF. CDR3 sequence (DNA): TGTGCCAGCAGTGGGAACAGGGAGACGAGGAGCTCCTACAATGAGCAGTTCTTC.

The rearrangement links TRBV2 to TRBJ1-2; no clear D gene. The CDR3 totals 16 residues. CDR1 is SNHLY, CDR2 FYNNEI, per germline. With 1 base removed from V and 4 bases from J, the gap between germline ends came to 16 bases. For the CDR3, the DNA is TGTGCCAGCAGTGAAGTGGCAGGACTAAAAGTCTATGGCTACACCTTC. Its translation: CASSEVAGLKVYGYTF.

The chain links TRBV6-1 to TRBJ2-7, with D perhaps matching TRBD2 (7 bases). The germline gives CDR1 MNHNS, CDR2 SASEGT. V was pared by 2 bases and J by 4 bases, with 18 bases between. The CDR3 extends over 16 amino acids. The CDR3 loop reads CASSEYVAGGPYEQYF. In DNA form, the CDR3 reads TGTGCCAGCAGTGAATATGTCGCCGGGGGGCCGTACGAGCAGTACTTC.

This chain joins TRBV27 and TRBJ2-5, with 7 positions matching TRBD2. The V gene's germline CDR1 is MNHEY and CDR2 SMNVEV (reference sequence). V was pared by 3 bases and J by 4 bases, with 8 bases of the junction left unmatched. This CDR3 is built from 15 residues. In nucleotides, the CDR3 is TGTGCCAGCAGTTTTGTGGCGGGAGTTCGAGAGACCCAGTACTTC. This translates into CASSFVAGVRETQYF.

This clone was found once. V and J are TRBV5-1 and TRBJ2-1, with TRBD1 as a possible D gene (6 bases). The CDR3 has 16 residues. Germline V gene sequence: CDR1 SGHRS, CDR2 YFSETQ. Trimming shortened V by 3 bases and J by 8 bases, and 21 bases separated the two germline ends. CDR3 region: CASSSVQGPEDHEQFF. DNA for the CDR3: TGCGCCAGCAGCTCGGTACAGGGCCCGGAGGATCATGAGCAGTTCTTC.

The rearrangement uses TRBV6-6 and TRBJ2-3; perhaps TRBD2 as D (6 bases). V lost 7 bases and J 4 bases, leaving 18 bases between the germline ends. This CDR3 comprises 15 residues. Per germline, CDR1 MNHNY and CDR2 SVGAGI (reference sequence). The CDR3 DNA reads TGTGCCAGCATGGGGCAGCGGGTAGGCGCAGATACGCAGTATTTT. Translation gives CASMGQRVGADTQYF.

V usage is TRBV15 and J usage is TRBJ2-3; D gene unclear. Germline V gives CDR1 LNHNV, CDR2 YYDKDF (reference sequence). The V gene lost 0 bases and the J gene lost 11 bases, with 15 bases spanning the gap. The CDR3 covers 14 residues. The DNA for the CDR3 is TGTGCCACCAGCAGAGACACCATTTTACCGCGGCAGTATTTT. This encodes CATSRDTILPRQYF.

This clone was detected only once. V gene TRBV5-6 combines with J gene TRBJ2-1; 7 bases map to TRBD1. This CDR3 has 14 amino acids. Trimming at V came to 0 bases and at J to 10 bases, leaving 7 bases not matched to a gene. The V gene's germline CDR1 is SGHDT and CDR2 YYEEEE. The CDR3 coding sequence is TGTGCCAGCAGCTTGGATCATGCAGGGGGAGAGCAGTTCTTC. Translating gives CASSLDHAGGEQFF.

The chain recombines TRBV20-1 with TRBJ2-5; D tentatively fits TRBD1 or TRBD2 (5 bases each). There are 11 residues in the CDR3. V gave up 7 bases and J gave up 7 bases, with 13 bases separating them. Germline V gives CDR1 DFQATT, CDR2 SNEGSKA (reference sequence). The CDR3 reads CSVGPGVTQYF. DNA of the CDR3: TGCAGTGTGGGGCCCGGGGTGACCCAGTACTTC.

Details on this clone: Distinct nucleotide sequences in the sample also encode this CDR3. This rearrangement joins TRBV28 to TRBJ1-5; 8 bases are shared with TRBD1. With V trimmed by 6 bases and J by 4 bases, 2 bases remained unmatched. The CDR3 is 13 amino acids. Looked up from germline, CDR1 is MDHEN and CDR2 is SYDVKM. CDR3 nucleotides: TGTGCCAGCAGAACAGGGGGTAATCAGCCCCAGCATTTT. It specifies CASRTGGNQPQHF.

The chain is built from TRBV11-1 and TRBJ2-1; D remains ambiguous. CDR1 and CDR2 (germline): SGHAT, FQDESV (reference sequence). This CDR3 is built from 15 residues. V was clipped by 2 bases and J by 9 bases, with 17 bases between them. CDR3 protein: CASSLSLSGDREQFF. CDR3 DNA sequence: TGTGCCAGCAGCTTATCTTTGTCCGGCGACCGTGAGCAGTTCTTC. The whole variable domain, filled in from reference TRBV11-1 and TRBJ2-1, reads EAEVAQSPRYKITEKSQAVAFWCDPISGHATLYWYRQILGQGPELLVQFQDESVVDDSQLPKDRFSAERLKGVDSTLKIQPAELGDSAMYLCASSLSLSGDREQFFGPGTRLTVL.

The rearrangement uses TRBV18 and TRBJ2-3, with D possibly TRBD2 on 6 matching bases. The germline V and J ends were trimmed by 9 bases and 1 base, with 17 bases remaining between them. Per the germline V gene, CDR1 is KGHSH and CDR2 is LQKENI. The CDR3 sequence is 15 residues long. The CDR3 coding sequence is TGTGCCAGTCTCGACCGACTAGGTCGCACAGATACGCAGTATTTT. Amino acid sequence: CASLDRLGRTDTQYF.

V gene TRBV5-1 combines with J gene TRBJ1-5; D might be TRBD1 (5 bases). V lost 4 bases and J lost 0, with 17 bases in between. The V gene's germline CDR1 is SGHRS and CDR2 YFSETQ. This CDR3 is built from 17 residues. The CDR3 reads CASSRRRDEYSNQPQHF. As DNA, the CDR3 is TGCGCCAGCAGCCGCCGGAGGGACGAATATAGCAATCAGCCCCAGCATTTT.

The V and J genes are TRBV4-2 and TRBJ1-2, with 8 bases that match TRBD1. Germline values: CDR1 LGHNA, CDR2 YNFKEQ. CDR3 length equals 14 residues. V was clipped by 0 bases and J by 6 bases; unmatched bases: 3. CDR3 sequence reads: CASSQDSRGHGYTF. In DNA, the CDR3 is TGTGCCAGCAGCCAAGATAGCAGGGGGCATGGCTACACCTTC.

This rearrangement joins TRBV2 to TRBJ2-1; D perhaps matches TRBD2 (5 bases). Trimming removed 6 bases at V and 2 bases at J, with 8 bases between. The CDR3 consists of 13 residues. Looked up from germline, CDR1 is SNHLY and CDR2 is FYNNEI. CDR3 in amino acids: CASRKEAYNEQFF. Written as DNA, the CDR3 is TGTGCCAGCAGAAAGGAGGCCTACAATGAGCAGTTCTTC.

The chain couples TRBV7-2 to TRBJ2-1, with TRBD2 matching over 14 bases. J was trimmed by 3 bases and V by 4 bases; bases with no gene match: 11. The CDR3 length is 19 residues. Germline V gene data show CDR1 as SGHTA and CDR2 as FQGNSA. Here the CDR3 reads CASSSPTSGRARGYNEQFF. The CDR3 DNA reads TGTGCCAGCAGCTCTCCGACTAGCGGGAGGGCGCGTGGCTACAATGAGCAGTTCTTC.

The chain combines TRBV10-1 with TRBJ2-3, with 8 nucleotides matching TRBD2. V lost 0 bases to trimming and J lost 14 bases; unmatched junction nucleotides: 7. Germline-derived CDR1 and CDR2 are WNHNN and SYGVQD (reference sequence). The CDR3 covers 13 residues. The CDR3 here is CASSESLAGPWYF. The CDR3 coding sequence is TGCGCCAGCAGTGAGTCTCTAGCGGGCCCGTGGTATTTT.

V and J are TRBV6-5 and TRBJ1-2, with TRBD1 identical over 7 bases. V was pared by 7 bases and J by 6 bases, with 14 bases of the junction left unmatched. Germline loops: CDR1 MNHEY, CDR2 SVGAGI. The CDR3 is 15 residues long. As DNA, the CDR3 is TGTGCCAGCACCTCAAGGGCGACAGGGTGGAATGGCTACACCTTC. This sequence encodes CASTSRATGWNGYTF.

This clone was detected only once. This chain uses TRBV11-2 with TRBJ2-7; 9 bases are shared with TRBD2. The CDR3 runs to 16 residues. The trim removed 5 bases at V and 5 bases at J, leaving 13 bases unmatched. Germline V gene sequence: CDR1 SGHAT, CDR2 FQNNGV. In DNA, the CDR3 is TGTGCCAGCAGCCTGGGCTCGTTGCGGGAGGGCGACGAGCAGTACTTC. Encoded protein: CASSLGSLREGDEQYF.

The chain joins TRBV12-5 to TRBJ1-2, with a weak D call TRBD1 (5 bases). The CDR3 is made up of 16 amino acids. Germline V lookup: CDR1 LGHNT, CDR2 FRNRAP. Trimming shortened V by 5 bases and J by 0 bases, and 16 bases separated the two germline ends. This chain's CDR3 is CASGPPGLTANYGYTF. DNA of the CDR3: TGTGCTAGTGGTCCCCCGGGACTTACAGCTAACTATGGCTACACCTTC.

This rearrangement joins TRBV5-1 to TRBJ1-1, with 9 bases lining up with TRBD1. V was pared by 3 bases and J by 2 bases, with 11 bases of the junction left unmatched. CDR3 length: 17 amino acids. Per germline, CDR1 SGHRS and CDR2 YFSETQ. In DNA form, the CDR3 reads TGCGCCAGCAGCTCTTTCACAGGGGGCTTAATTAACACTGAAGCTTTCTTT. This codes for CASSSFTGGLINTEAFF.

The chain uses TRBV7-9 and TRBJ2-7; 14 nucleotides line up with TRBD2. V trimming: 8 bases; J trimming: 5 bases; junction bases outside the gene matches: 8. The germline V gene encodes CDR1 SEHNR and CDR2 FQNEAQ (reference sequence). CDR3 size: 15 residues. The chain's CDR3 is CASEPGTSGSHEQYF. CDR3 nucleotide sequence: TGTGCCAGCGAACCCGGGACTAGCGGGAGCCACGAGCAGTACTTC.

The rearrangement joins TRBV2 to TRBJ2-3; D ambiguous. With 0 bases removed from V and 4 bases from J, the gap between germline ends came to 11 bases. The CDR3 is 15 residues long. Germline assignment: CDR1 SNHLY and CDR2 FYNNEI. This chain's CDR3 is CASSEAEGRADTQYF. The CDR3 DNA reads as TGTGCCAGCAGTGAAGCGGAAGGTCGGGCAGATACGCAGTATTTT. The whole variable domain, remainder taken from reference TRBV2 and TRBJ2-3, is EPEVTQTPSHQVTQMGQEVILRCVPISNHLYFYWYRQILGQKVEFLVSFYNNEISEKSEIFDDQFSVERPDGSNFTLKIRSTKLEDSAMYFCASSEAEGRADTQYFGPGTRLTVL.

The table lists this clone with a count of one. This chain connects TRBV5-1 to TRBJ2-1, with 8 nucleotides matching TRBD2. Germline V gene data show CDR1 as SGHRS and CDR2 as YFSETQ. This CDR3 region has 17 residues. Trimming took 2 bases from V and 6 from J; bases not matched to a gene: 13. CDR3 nucleotides: TGCGCCAGCAGCTTAATACCCGGTACGGGGGGGGGCAATGAGCAGTTCTTC. Encoded protein: CASSLIPGTGGGNEQFF.

The chain has TRBV14 and TRBJ2-7, with 10 bases aligning to TRBD1. This CDR3 has 15 amino acids. After removal of 5 bases from V and 3 bases from J, the junction contained 7 bases not matched to a gene. Germline CDR1 SGHDN, CDR2 FVKESK. CDR3 in DNA: TGTGCCAGCAGCGGGAGGGACAGGGGATTCTACGAGCAGTACTTC. Its protein is CASSGRDRGFYEQYF.

The chain combines TRBV5-1 with TRBJ1-3; tentative D call: TRBD1 (5 bases). The CDR3 covers 16 residues. The V gene lost 0 bases and the J gene lost 0 bases, with 10 bases spanning the gap. Germline CDR1 is SGHRS and CDR2 is YFSETQ. The CDR3: CASSLGGLSSGNTIYF. CDR3 DNA: TGCGCCAGCAGCTTGGGGGGCCTTAGCTCTGGAAACACCATATATTTT.

CDR3 bases: TGTGCCAGCTCACCAAACAGCTCCTACGAGCAGTACTTC. It encodes CASSPNSSYEQYF. V is TRBV18 and J is TRBJ2-7; D not certain. Trimming shortened V by 2 bases and J by 0 bases, and 5 bases separated the two germline ends. CDR3 length: 13 amino acids. CDR1 KGHSH and CDR2 LQKENI come from the germline V gene.